This T cell receptor beta chain was retrieved from a study of CD8 T cells in ankylosing spondylitis. Study findings and constraints: About 8 highly homologous variants made up a TCR beta motif, and this motif appeared characteristic of ankylosing spondylitis blood. Disease-linked clones reportedly showed significant enrichment in matched ankylosing spondylitis synovial fluid. Previous work reported some of these motif variants in the synovial fluid and blood of reactive arthritis.

Researchers built TCR beta libraries using quantitative 5'-RACE with molecular barcodes. A single record per CDR3 protein comes from TCRdb applying MiXCR to the 5' RACE reads. The sample carries 250,000 to 300,000 distinct CDR3 sequences, more than 15% recorded once. The CDR3 is 17 amino acids. Germline CDR1 LGHNA, CDR2 YNFKEQ. Trimming took 0 bases from V and 0 from J, leaving 14 bases between them. This clonotype has ten or more counts. Antigen: not known. The origin of this receptor is a male donor with ankylosing spondylitis or in good health (not recorded which). The rearrangement uses TRBV4-2 and TRBJ1-1; D is unresolved. The sequenced sample was blood, either unsorted or a sorted T cell fraction (not recorded which). The CDR3 spells CASSQEAGRDMNTEAFF. DNA for the CDR3: TGTGCCAGCAGCCAAGAGGCTGGGAGAGACATGAACACTGAAGCTTTCTTT.